The rows below give T cell receptor beta chains drawn from one sample of a study of patients and donors after allogeneic stem cell transplantation. MiXCR, applied by TCRdb to the RT-PCR reads, yields one record per CDR3 protein. The sample holds fewer than 500,000 distinct CDR3 sequences, 16% seen once. Sequencing used blood, either unsorted or a sorted T cell fraction (not recorded which). Receptors were obtained from a human donor who was either an allogeneic HSCT recipient or a stem cell or donor lymphocyte infusion donor (not recorded which). It is not recorded whose cells these are; they may come from a transplant donor. Each CDR3 is given with its conserved first and last residue. The D gene is left open where the match is weak. Clone size is given for some rows only: seen once, a few or many times, or a class if the clone is expanded.

d_call | clone_size | j_call | v_call | cdr3_nt | cdr3_aa
NA | many | TRBJ2-1 | TRBV5-1 | TGCGCCAGCCGGTCAAGGTTCCACTACAATGAGCAGTTCTTC | CASRSRFHYNEQFF
TRBD2 | NA | TRBJ2-5 | TRBV4-3 | TGCGCCAGCAGCCAAGAGTGGTCGGGGGGAAGAGAGACCCAGTACTTC | CASSQEWSGGRETQYF
NA | few | TRBJ2-3 | TRBV20-1 | TGCAGTGCTAGGTCAGGAGCAGATACGCAGTATTTT | CSARSGADTQYF
NA | many | TRBJ1-6 | TRBV12-3/TRBV12-4 | TGTGCCAGCAGCCGCTTAATTCCGGGACACTATAATTCACCCCTCCACTTT | CASSRLIPGHYNSPLHF
NA | few | TRBJ2-7 | TRBV11-2 | TGTGCCAGCAGCGGGCACCCTTCTCCCTACGAGCAGTACTTC | CASSGHPSPYEQYF
TRBD1 | NA | TRBJ2-5 | TRBV5-1 | TGCGCCAGCAGCTTCACACGGACAGGGGGCGCGGAGACCCAGTACTTC | CASSFTRTGGAETQYF
TRBD1 | NA | TRBJ1-1 | TRBV5-1 | TGCGCCAGCAGCTTGGCAGGGGGATGGTCTGAAGCTTTCTTT | CASSLAGGWSEAFF
NA | few | TRBJ2-1 | TRBV20-1 | TGCAGTGCTAGAGGAAGGGGCAGGGCCACCTACAATGAGCAGTTCTTC | CSARGRGRATYNEQFF
NA | few | TRBJ1-6 | TRBV14 | TGTGCCAGCAGCCTCAAAGGAGGGGTATCACCCCTCCACTTT | CASSLKGGVSPLHF
NA | NA | TRBJ1-2 | TRBV6-1 | TGTGCCATCGGAGTAACCAAGGGGGGTTATGGCTACACCTTC | CAIGVTKGGYGYTF
TRBD1 | NA | TRBJ2-7 | TRBV6-5 | TGTGCCAGCAGTTACCGAATAAACCGGGACAGGGAATCCTACGAGCAGTACTTC | CASSYRINRDRESYEQYF
TRBD1 | few | TRBJ2-5 | TRBV7-6 | TGTGCCAGCAGCTCGACAGGGAAGGGCCAAGAGACCCAGTACTTC | CASSSTGKGQETQYF
NA | many | TRBJ1-2 | TRBV10-3 | TGTGCCATCACCCCAGGAGCGGTCTATGGCTACACCTTC | CAITPGAVYGYTF
TRBD2 | NA | TRBJ2-3 | TRBV20-1 | TGCAGTGCGTCACTAGCGGGGCTTGCAGATACGCAGTATTTT | CSASLAGLADTQYF
NA | NA | TRBJ1-2 | TRBV20-1 | TGCAGTGCTAGAGCGGGGGATTGGCCTGGCTACACCTTC | CSARAGDWPGYTF
TRBD2 | NA | TRBJ2-7 | TRBV20-1 | TGCAGTGCTAGAGTCTCCAGCGGGAGGACCTACGAGCAGTACTTC | CSARVSSGRTYEQYF
TRBD1 | NA | TRBJ2-1 | TRBV5-1 | TGCGCCAGCAGCTTGCCAGGGGGTGCGAATGAGCAGTTCTTC | CASSLPGGANEQFF
NA | few | TRBJ2-7 | TRBV7-9 | TGTGCCAGCAGCTTTCTCGAGATCCCCTACGAGCAGTACTTC | CASSFLEIPYEQYF
NA | few | TRBJ2-1 | TRBV11-2 | TGTGCCAGCAGCTTAGATTGGCTAACCCATGAGCAGTTCTTC | CASSLDWLTHEQFF
NA | NA | TRBJ1-2 | TRBV25-1 | TGTGCCAGCAGACAGCTAAACTATGGCTACACCTTC | CASRQLNYGYTF
TRBD1 | NA | TRBJ2-7 | TRBV12-5 | TGTGCTAGTGCCCTTGGGGCAGGGGGCCTCTACGAGCAGTACTTC | CASALGAGGLYEQYF
NA | NA | TRBJ1-6 | TRBV6-1 | TGTGCCAGCAGTGAAGCTGGTCATTCACCCCTCCACTTT | CASSEAGHSPLHF
NA | NA | TRBJ1-2 | TRBV11-2 | TGTGCCAGCAGCCCAGACGGGGGCCCTTATGGCTACACCTTC | CASSPDGGPYGYTF
NA | few | TRBJ2-5 | TRBV12-3/TRBV12-4 | TGTGCCAGCACTGCAAGGTCGGGTACACAGTACTTC | CASTARSGTQYF
TRBD2 | few | TRBJ2-3 | TRBV20-1 | TGCAGTGCTCAGCGGGTCGGGGCTAGCGGGAGACAGCCAGATACGCAGTATTTT | CSAQRVGASGRQPDTQYF
NA | NA | TRBJ2-1 | TRBV5-1 | TGCGCCAGCAGCTTGGCCTGGGACCTCACCTACAATGAGCAGTTCTTC | CASSLAWDLTYNEQFF
NA | NA | TRBJ1-1 | TRBV6-1 | TGTGCCAGCCGGAAAGGTGGGAATACCCACACTGAAGCTTTCTTT | CASRKGGNTHTEAFF
NA | few | TRBJ1-3 | TRBV28 | TGTGCCAGCAGTTCCCGAGGGGGGCCAAACACCATATATTTT | CASSSRGGPNTIYF
NA | NA | TRBJ2-1 | TRBV25-1 | TGTGCCAGCAGCCCCCCCCGGGGCCGGCGGGGTGAGCAGTTCTTC | CASSPPRGRRGEQFF
NA | few | TRBJ2-3 | TRBV12-5 | TGTGCTAGTGGTTTGGGGGTGGATACGCAGTATTTT | CASGLGVDTQYF
NA | few | TRBJ1-2 | TRBV7-8 | TGTGCCAGCAGCTTATGGCGAAGGGCGGATGGCTACACCTTC | CASSLWRRADGYTF
TRBD1 | NA | TRBJ2-5 | TRBV20-1 | TGCAGTGCTAGGGAGGGCAGGGGGCAACAAGAGACCCAGTACTTC | CSAREGRGQQETQYF
NA | NA | TRBJ2-7 | TRBV5-1 | TGCGCCAGCCGAAGGGAGGAAAGGGAGCAGTACTTC | CASRREEREQYF
NA | few | TRBJ2-5 | TRBV20-1 | TGCAGTGCTAGTGCGGACAGCCATACCCAAGAGACCCAGTACTTC | CSASADSHTQETQYF
TRBD1 | many | TRBJ1-5 | TRBV12-3/TRBV12-4 | TGTGCCAGCAGCGACCCGACAGGGAGCAATCAGCCCCAGCATTTT | CASSDPTGSNQPQHF
NA | NA | TRBJ2-2 | TRBV11-2 | TGTGCCAGCAGCCCTAGTGGGGGGCCCACCGGGGAGCTGTTTTTT | CASSPSGGPTGELFF
NA | NA | TRBJ1-2 | TRBV5-1 | TGCGCCAGCAGCTTGGACTTTGGGGCCAGGGGCTATGGCTACACCTTC | CASSLDFGARGYGYTF
NA | many | TRBJ2-7 | TRBV29-1 | TGCAGCGTGGGACAAACCTACGAGCAGTACTTC | CSVGQTYEQYF
NA | few | TRBJ2-3 | TRBV20-1 | TGCAGTGCTAGCATGGGGCGATTAGACACAGATACGCAGTATTTT | CSASMGRLDTDTQYF
NA | few | TRBJ2-1 | TRBV29-1 | TGCAGCGTTGTCGAGGGGACACGGGAGCAGTTCTTC | CSVVEGTREQFF
TRBD1 | few | TRBJ2-7 | TRBV7-9 | TGTGCCAGCAGCCCCGGACAGGGAATGAATCACGAGCAGTACTTC | CASSPGQGMNHEQYF
NA | NA | TRBJ2-7 | TRBV30 | TGTGCCTGGCAGGGGGGCAACTACGAGCAGTACTTC | CAWQGGNYEQYF
TRBD2 | NA | TRBJ2-1 | TRBV7-2 | TGTGCCAGTCGAGCGGGGGCCGGATACAATGAGCAGTTCTTC | CASRAGAGYNEQFF
NA | NA | TRBJ1-1 | TRBV20-1 | TGCAGTGCTCCGGACAGAAACATTGAAGCTTTCTTT | CSAPDRNIEAFF
TRBD2 | once | TRBJ2-7 | TRBV7-3 | TGTGCCAGCAGCTTACGGGGTGGCGGGAGCTCCTACGAGCAGTACTTC | CASSLRGGGSSYEQYF
TRBD1 | few | TRBJ1-2 | TRBV4-3 | TGCGCCAGCAGCCAAGTCGGGACAGCCAACTATGGCTACACCTTC | CASSQVGTANYGYTF
NA | few | TRBJ2-5 | TRBV12-3/TRBV12-4 | TGTGCCAGCACCCAACATCACCAAGAGACCCAGTACTTC | CASTQHHQETQYF
TRBD2 | NA | TRBJ2-1 | TRBV6-2/TRBV6-3 | TGTGCCAGCAGAGTTAAGCGGGGGGGCAGGTTTGAGCAGTTCTTC | CASRVKRGGRFEQFF
TRBD1 | few | TRBJ1-2 | TRBV19 | TGTGCCAGTAACCCGGGACAGGTGTTCTATGGCTACACCTTC | CASNPGQVFYGYTF
TRBD1 | NA | TRBJ2-7 | TRBV5-1 | TGCGCCAGCAGTACGCAGGGGGCACCCTACGAGCAGTACTTC | CASSTQGAPYEQYF
NA | many | TRBJ2-2 | TRBV11-2 | TGTGCCAGCAGCTTGTTGATGGTAGCGGTGAACACCGGGGAGCTGTTTTTT | CASSLLMVAVNTGELFF
TRBD1 | NA | TRBJ2-2 | TRBV2 | TGTGCCAGCAGTGCCGGACAGGGGAGCACCGGGGAGCTGTTTTTT | CASSAGQGSTGELFF
NA | NA | TRBJ2-7 | TRBV5-1 | TGCGCCAGCAGCCCCCGACGCCCCCCCTACGAGCAGTACTTC | CASSPRRPPYEQYF
TRBD2 | many | TRBJ2-3 | TRBV4-2 | TGTGCCAGCAGCCAAGTGGGAACTAGCGGATACACAGATACGCAGTATTTT | CASSQVGTSGYTDTQYF